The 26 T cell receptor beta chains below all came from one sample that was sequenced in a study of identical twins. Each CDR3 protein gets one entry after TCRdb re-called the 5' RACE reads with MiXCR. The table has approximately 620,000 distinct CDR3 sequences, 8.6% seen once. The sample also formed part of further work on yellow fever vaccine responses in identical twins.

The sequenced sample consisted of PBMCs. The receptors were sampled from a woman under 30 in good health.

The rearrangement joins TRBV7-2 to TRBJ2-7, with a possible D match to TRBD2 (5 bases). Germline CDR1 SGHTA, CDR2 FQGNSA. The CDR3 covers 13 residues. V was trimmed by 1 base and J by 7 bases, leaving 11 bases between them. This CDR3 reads CASSLDLTMEQYF. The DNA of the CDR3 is TGTGCCAGCAGCTTAGATCTGACTATGGAGCAGTACTTC.

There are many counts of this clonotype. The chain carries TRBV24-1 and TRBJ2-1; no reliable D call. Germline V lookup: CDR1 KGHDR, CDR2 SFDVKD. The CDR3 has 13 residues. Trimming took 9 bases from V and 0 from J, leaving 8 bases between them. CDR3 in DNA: TGTGCCACCCGCGGCGGCTCCTACAATGAGCAGTTCTTC. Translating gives CATRGGSYNEQFF.

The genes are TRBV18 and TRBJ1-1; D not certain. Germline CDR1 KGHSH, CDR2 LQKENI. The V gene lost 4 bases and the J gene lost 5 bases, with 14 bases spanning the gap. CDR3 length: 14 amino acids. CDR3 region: CASSQSEGITEAFF. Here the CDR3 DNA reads TGTGCCAGCTCACAAAGCGAGGGCATAACTGAAGCTTTCTTT.

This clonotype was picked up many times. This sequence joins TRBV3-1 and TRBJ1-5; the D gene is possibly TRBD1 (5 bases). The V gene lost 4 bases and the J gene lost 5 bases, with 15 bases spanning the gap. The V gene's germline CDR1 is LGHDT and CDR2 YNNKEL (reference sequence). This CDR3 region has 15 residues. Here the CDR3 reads CASSPAGGTHQPQHF. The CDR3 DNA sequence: TGTGCCAGCAGCCCGGCCGGGGGGACCCATCAGCCCCAGCATTTT.

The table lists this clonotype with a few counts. The CDR3 coding sequence is TGTGCCAGCAGCCCCCGGGGGAGGGAGTACGAGCAGTACTTC. This gives the protein CASSPRGREYEQYF. The genes are TRBV3-1 and TRBJ2-7; 7 nucleotides line up with TRBD2. The CDR3 contains 14 residues. CDR1 LGHDT and CDR2 YNNKEL come from the germline V gene (reference sequence). Unmatched junction bases numbered 7, after V lost 4 bases and J lost 4 bases.

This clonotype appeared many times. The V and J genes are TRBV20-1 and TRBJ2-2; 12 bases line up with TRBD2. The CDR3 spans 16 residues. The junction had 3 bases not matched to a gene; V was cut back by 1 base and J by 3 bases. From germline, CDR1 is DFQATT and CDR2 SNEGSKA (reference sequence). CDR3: CSARAGLAGYTGELFF. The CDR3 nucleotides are TGCAGTGCTAGAGCAGGACTAGCGGGGTACACCGGGGAGCTGTTTTTT.

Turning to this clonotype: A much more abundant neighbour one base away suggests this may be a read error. This chain's CDR3 is CDSSLGQGMNTEAFF. Here the CDR3 DNA reads TGTGACAGCAGCTTAGGACAGGGGATGAACACTGAAGCTTTCTTT. The chain is built from TRBV7-2 and TRBJ1-1, with 9 bases lining up with TRBD1. The CDR3 covers 15 residues. The germline V gene has CDR1 SGHTA and CDR2 FQGNSA.

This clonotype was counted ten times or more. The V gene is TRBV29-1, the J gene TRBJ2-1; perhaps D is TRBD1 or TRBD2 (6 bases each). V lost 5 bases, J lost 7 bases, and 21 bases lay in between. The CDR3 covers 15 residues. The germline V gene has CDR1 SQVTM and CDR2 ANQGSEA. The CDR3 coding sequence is TGCAGCGTTACCGGGACACAGGGACTCATAAATGAGCAGTTCTTC. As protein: CSVTGTQGLINEQFF.

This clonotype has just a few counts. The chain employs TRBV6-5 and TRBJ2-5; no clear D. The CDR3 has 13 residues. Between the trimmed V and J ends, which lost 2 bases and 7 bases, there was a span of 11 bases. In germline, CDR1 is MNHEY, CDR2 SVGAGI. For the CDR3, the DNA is TGTGCCAGCAGTTACGGGCTGGGATGGACCCAGTACTTC. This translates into CASSYGLGWTQYF.

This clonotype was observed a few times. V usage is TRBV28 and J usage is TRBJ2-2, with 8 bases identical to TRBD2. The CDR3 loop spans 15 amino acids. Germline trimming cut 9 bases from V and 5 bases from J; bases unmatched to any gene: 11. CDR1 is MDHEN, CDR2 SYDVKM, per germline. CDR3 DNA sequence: TGTGCCAGTCACCGCGGGGGGCCGGAAACCGGGGAGCTGTTTTTT. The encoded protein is CASHRGGPETGELFF. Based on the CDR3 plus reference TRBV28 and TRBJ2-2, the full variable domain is DVKVTQSSRYLVKRTGEKVFLECVQDMDHENMFWYRQDPGLGLRLIYFSYDVKMKEKGDIPEGYSVSREKKERFSLILESASTNQTSMYLCASHRGGPETGELFFGEGSRLTVL.

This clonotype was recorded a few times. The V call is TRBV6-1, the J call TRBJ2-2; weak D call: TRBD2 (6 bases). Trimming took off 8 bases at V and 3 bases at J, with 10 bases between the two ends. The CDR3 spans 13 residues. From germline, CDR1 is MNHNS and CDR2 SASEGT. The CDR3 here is CASFLAYTGELFF. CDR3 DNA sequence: TGTGCCAGCTTCCTAGCGTACACCGGGGAGCTGTTTTTT.

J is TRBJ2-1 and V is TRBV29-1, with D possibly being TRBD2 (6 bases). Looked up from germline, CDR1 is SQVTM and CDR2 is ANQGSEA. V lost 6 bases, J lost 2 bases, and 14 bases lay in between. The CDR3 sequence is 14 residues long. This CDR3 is CSVAGADTYNEQFF. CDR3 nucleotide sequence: TGCAGCGTAGCGGGTGCCGACACCTACAATGAGCAGTTCTTC.

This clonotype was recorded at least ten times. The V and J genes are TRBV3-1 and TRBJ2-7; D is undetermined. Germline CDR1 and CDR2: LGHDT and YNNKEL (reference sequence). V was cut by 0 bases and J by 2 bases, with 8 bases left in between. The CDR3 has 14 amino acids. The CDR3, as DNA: TGTGCCAGCAGCCAAGAGCGCGAAACCTACGAGCAGTACTTC. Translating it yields CASSQERETYEQYF.

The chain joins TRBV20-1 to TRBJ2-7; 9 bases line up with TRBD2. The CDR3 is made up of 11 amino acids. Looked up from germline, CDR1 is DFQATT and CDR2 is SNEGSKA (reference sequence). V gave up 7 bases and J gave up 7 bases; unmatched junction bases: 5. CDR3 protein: CSGTAGGEQYF. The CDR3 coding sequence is TGCAGTGGCACTGCGGGAGGGGAGCAGTACTTC.

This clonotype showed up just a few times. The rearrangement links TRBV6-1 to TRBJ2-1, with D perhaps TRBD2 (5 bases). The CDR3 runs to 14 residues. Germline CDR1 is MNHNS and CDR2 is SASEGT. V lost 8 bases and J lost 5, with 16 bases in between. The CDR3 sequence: CASGLLNVDNEQFF. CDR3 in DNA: TGTGCCAGCGGACTCCTAAACGTCGACAATGAGCAGTTCTTC.

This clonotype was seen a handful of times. The CDR3: CSARDPIGGNEQFF. CDR3 coding DNA: TGCAGTGCTAGAGATCCTATAGGGGGAAATGAGCAGTTCTTC. This sequence joins TRBV20-1 and TRBJ2-1, with D tentatively TRBD1 (6 bases). Germline-derived CDR1 and CDR2 are DFQATT and SNEGSKA (reference sequence). V dropped 0 bases and J dropped 7 bases, with 13 bases sitting between them. There are 14 residues in the CDR3.

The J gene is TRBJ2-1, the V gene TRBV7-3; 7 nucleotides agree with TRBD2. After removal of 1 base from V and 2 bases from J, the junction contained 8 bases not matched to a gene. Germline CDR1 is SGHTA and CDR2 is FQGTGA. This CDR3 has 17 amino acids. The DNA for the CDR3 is TGTGCCAGCAGCTTAAGGGGCGAGGGAGGGACCTACAATGAGCAGTTCTTC. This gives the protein CASSLRGEGGTYNEQFF.

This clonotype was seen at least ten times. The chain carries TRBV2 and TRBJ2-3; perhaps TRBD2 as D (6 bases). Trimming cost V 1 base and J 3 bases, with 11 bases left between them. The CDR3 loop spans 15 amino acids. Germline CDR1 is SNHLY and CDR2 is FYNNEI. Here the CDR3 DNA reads TGTGCCAGCAGTGAAGGTTACGCGGGGACAGATACGCAGTATTTT. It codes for CASSEGYAGTDTQYF.

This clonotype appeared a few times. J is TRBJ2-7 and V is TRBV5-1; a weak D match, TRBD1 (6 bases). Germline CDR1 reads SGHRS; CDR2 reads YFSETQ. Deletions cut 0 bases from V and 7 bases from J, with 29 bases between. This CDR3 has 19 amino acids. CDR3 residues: CASSLARGAGGDSSREQYF. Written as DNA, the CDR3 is TGCGCCAGCAGCTTGGCCAGGGGAGCTGGGGGCGATTCCTCTAGGGAGCAGTACTTC.

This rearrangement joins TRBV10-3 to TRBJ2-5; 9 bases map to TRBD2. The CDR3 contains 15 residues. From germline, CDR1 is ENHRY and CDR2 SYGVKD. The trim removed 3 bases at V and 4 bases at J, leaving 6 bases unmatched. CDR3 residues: CAISDPGLASETQYF. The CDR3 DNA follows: TGTGCCATCAGTGATCCGGGACTAGCATCAGAGACCCAGTACTTC.

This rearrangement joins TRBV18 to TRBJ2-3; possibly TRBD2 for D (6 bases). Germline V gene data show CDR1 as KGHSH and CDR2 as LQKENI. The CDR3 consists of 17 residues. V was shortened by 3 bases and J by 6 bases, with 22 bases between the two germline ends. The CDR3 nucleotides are TGTGCCAGCTCACCTGCGCTAGCGTTTATCTCGGGTGATACGCAGTATTTT. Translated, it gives CASSPALAFISGDTQYF. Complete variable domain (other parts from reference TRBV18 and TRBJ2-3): NAGVMQNPRHLVRRRGQEARLRCSPMKGHSHVYWYRQLPEEGLKFMVYLQKENIIDESGMPKERFSAEFPKEGPSILRIQQVVRGDSAAYFCASSPALAFISGDTQYFGPGTRLTVL.

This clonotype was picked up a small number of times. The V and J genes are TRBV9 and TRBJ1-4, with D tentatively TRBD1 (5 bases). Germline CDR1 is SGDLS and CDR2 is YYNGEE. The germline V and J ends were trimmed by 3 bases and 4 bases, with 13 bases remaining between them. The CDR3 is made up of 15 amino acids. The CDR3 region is CASSATGTNNEKLFF. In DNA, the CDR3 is TGTGCCAGCAGCGCAACCGGGACGAATAATGAAAAACTGTTTTTT.

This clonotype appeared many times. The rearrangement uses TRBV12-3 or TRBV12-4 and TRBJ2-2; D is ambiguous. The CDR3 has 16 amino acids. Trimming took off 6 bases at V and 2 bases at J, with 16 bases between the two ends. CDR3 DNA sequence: TGTGCCAGCAGAGATCCCGAACTTCAAAACACCGGGGAGCTGTTTTTT. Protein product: CASRDPELQNTGELFF.

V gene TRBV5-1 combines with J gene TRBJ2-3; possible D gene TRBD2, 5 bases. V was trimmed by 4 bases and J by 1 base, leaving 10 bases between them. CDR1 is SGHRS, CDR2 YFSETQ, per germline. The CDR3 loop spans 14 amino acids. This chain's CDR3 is CASSIPRGTDTQYF. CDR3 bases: TGCGCCAGCAGCATCCCGCGGGGCACAGATACGCAGTATTTT.

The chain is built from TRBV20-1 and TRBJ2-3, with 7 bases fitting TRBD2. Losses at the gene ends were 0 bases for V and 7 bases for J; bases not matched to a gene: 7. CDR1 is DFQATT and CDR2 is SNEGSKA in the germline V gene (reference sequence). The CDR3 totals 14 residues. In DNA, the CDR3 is TGCAGTGCTAGAGAGGGGACTACCTTAAATACGCAGTATTTT. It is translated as CSAREGTTLNTQYF.

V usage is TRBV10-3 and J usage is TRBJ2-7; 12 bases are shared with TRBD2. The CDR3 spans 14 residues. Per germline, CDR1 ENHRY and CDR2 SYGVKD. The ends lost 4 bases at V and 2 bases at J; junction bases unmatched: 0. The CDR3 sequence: CAISGTSGAYEQYF. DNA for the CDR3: TGTGCCATCAGTGGGACTAGCGGGGCCTACGAGCAGTACTTC.